This T cell receptor (beta chain) was recorded in a study of T cell repertoires in cytomegalovirus infection. This clonotype has a count of ten or more. TCRdb re-analysed the reads in MiXCR, keeping a single row per CDR3 protein. This sample yields under 350,000 distinct CDR3 sequences, of which about 9.1% are seen a single time; 2.5% belongs to the top ten. Germline-derived CDR1 and CDR2 are SEHNR and FQNEAQ (reference sequence). The V end was cut by 5 bases, the J end by 5 bases, with 9 bases between. The CDR3 is 12 amino acids. Material for sequencing was PBMCs. This sequence joins TRBV7-9 and TRBJ1-2; tentatively, D is TRBD1 (5 bases). This TCR derives from a human donor in good health (CMV status not recorded). Some clones in this sample may be carry-over from other donors' samples. The CDR3 sequence is CASSETDYGYTF. The CDR3 DNA follows: TGTGCCAGCAGCGAGACAGATTATGGCTACACCTTC.